The rows below give T cell receptor beta chains drawn from one sample of a study of T cell responses to AZD1222 COVID-19 vaccine. Method: immunoSEQ multiplex PCR; TCRdb's copy keeps in-frame clones and lacks some. The profile covers tens of thousands of clones, with about 90% appearing a single time and less than 9% taken by the ten largest. Source: peripheral blood, taken on day 0 of AZD1222 vaccination. The receptors stem from an adult in good health. Both conserved end residues are trimmed from each CDR3. Not all rows give a size; the values are once, few, many and, for expanded clones, a class.

clone_size: NA; v_call: TRBV12-3/TRBV12-4; cdr3_aa: ASSLGQNQPQH
clone_size: NA; v_call: TRBV15; cdr3_aa: ATSREVGSGANVLT
clone_size: NA; v_call: TRBV2; cdr3_aa: ASRRDNYGYT
clone_size: NA; v_call: TRBV4-1; cdr3_aa: ASSQEWSGALGYT
clone_size: NA; v_call: TRBV6-1; cdr3_aa: ASSEAGKASGELF
clone_size: NA; v_call: TRBV7-8; cdr3_aa: ASSLEGSSGNTIY
clone_size: NA; v_call: TRBV10-2; cdr3_aa: ASTQLVANTDTQY
clone_size: NA; v_call: TRBV27; cdr3_aa: ASSLATLDGELF
clone_size: NA; v_call: TRBV11-2; cdr3_aa: ASSSTGTVTSGANVLT
clone_size: NA; v_call: TRBV30; cdr3_aa: AWGSGLQNTIY
clone_size: NA; v_call: TRBV29-1; cdr3_aa: SVAPEHRSTEAF
clone_size: NA; v_call: TRBV5-1; cdr3_aa: ASSQGSSGANVLT
clone_size: NA; v_call: TRBV6-2/TRBV6-3; cdr3_aa: ASSSGPAYNEQF
clone_size: NA; v_call: TRBV6-5; cdr3_aa: ASIGTGTAEAF
clone_size: NA; v_call: TRBV5-4; cdr3_aa: ASSLGPGAGATDTQY
clone_size: NA; v_call: TRBV27; cdr3_aa: ASSWTGGFNTEAF
clone_size: NA; v_call: TRBV7-2; cdr3_aa: ASSLDVAYNEQF
clone_size: NA; v_call: TRBV18; cdr3_aa: ASSPTRQPQH
clone_size: NA; v_call: TRBV29-1; cdr3_aa: SVGGLSYEQY
clone_size: NA; v_call: TRBV19; cdr3_aa: ASSQGEGNEKLF
clone_size: NA; v_call: TRBV5-1; cdr3_aa: ASSIRPGLAGVRTGELF
clone_size: NA; v_call: TRBV2; cdr3_aa: ASSERGVSYNEQF
clone_size: NA; v_call: TRBV18; cdr3_aa: ASSPGTGTEAF
clone_size: NA; v_call: TRBV12-3/TRBV12-4; cdr3_aa: ASSSAANQPQH
clone_size: NA; v_call: TRBV9; cdr3_aa: ASSVGLGSYEQY
clone_size: NA; v_call: TRBV3-1/TRBV3-2; cdr3_aa: ASSQGVAGTDTQY
clone_size: NA; v_call: TRBV19; cdr3_aa: ASSRGGGGGFYEAF
clone_size: NA; v_call: TRBV6-5; cdr3_aa: ATHEPGQMNTEAF
clone_size: NA; v_call: TRBV7-9; cdr3_aa: ASSLVGWGTSGQETQY
clone_size: NA; v_call: TRBV18; cdr3_aa: ASSSGQTGELF
clone_size: NA; v_call: TRBV5-1; cdr3_aa: ASSLPGGPYNEQF
clone_size: NA; v_call: TRBV4-3; cdr3_aa: ASSQDRSGGVQY
clone_size: NA; v_call: TRBV7-2; cdr3_aa: ASSWRLAGAGNEQF
clone_size: NA; v_call: TRBV7-9; cdr3_aa: ASSFPTGTSGNEQF
clone_size: NA; v_call: TRBV15; cdr3_aa: ATSRGDRGNTIY
clone_size: NA; v_call: TRBV6-1; cdr3_aa: ASSEKEGRYETQY
clone_size: NA; v_call: TRBV27; cdr3_aa: ASSLFGVENTGELF
clone_size: NA; v_call: TRBV25-1; cdr3_aa: ASSDPRASNTEAF
clone_size: NA; v_call: TRBV5-6; cdr3_aa: ASSFSGSNEQF
clone_size: once; v_call: TRBV19; cdr3_aa: ATFTGSEQF
clone_size: NA; v_call: TRBV20-1; cdr3_aa: SAIDSGRAYNEQF
clone_size: NA; v_call: TRBV12-3/TRBV12-4; cdr3_aa: ASSWGTEYEQY
clone_size: NA; v_call: TRBV14; cdr3_aa: ASSLFPNTEAF